A selection of T cell receptor beta chains follows, all from one sample in a study of cytomegalovirus exposure and HLA in healthy donors. Clones were read by immunoSEQ multiplex PCR, and TCRdb kept only the in-frame ones, dropping some. This repertoire shows some 150,000 clones, 62% found once; its top ten account for 2.5% to 3%. Sequencing used PBMCs. These receptors all come from a middle-aged man in good health and CMV-seronegative. Both conserved end residues are part of each CDR3. The order of the fields is CDR3 DNA, CDR3 protein, D gene, clone size, J gene, V gene. The D gene is left open where the match is weak. For some rows the clone size is stated as once, few or many, or as a class when expanded; others skip it.

cdr3_nt: TGTGCCAGCAACAGAGCGGGGGGCGAATACAATGAGCAGTTCTTC
cdr3_aa: CASNRAGGEYNEQFF
d_call: TRBD2
clone_size: .
j_call: TRBJ2-1
v_call: TRBV11-2

cdr3_nt: TGTGCCAGCAGCTTACAGGGGGGCACAGATACGCAGTATTTT
cdr3_aa: CASSLQGGTDTQYF
d_call: TRBD1
clone_size: once
j_call: TRBJ2-3
v_call: TRBV11-3

cdr3_nt: TGCGCCAGCAGCCAAGAGGGACTAGCGGGGTACGAGCAGTACTTC
cdr3_aa: CASSQEGLAGYEQYF
d_call: TRBD2
clone_size: .
j_call: TRBJ2-7
v_call: TRBV4-3

cdr3_nt: TGCGCCAGCAGCCAAGGACAGGGAAGGGGTTTTAATGAAAAACTGTTTTTT
cdr3_aa: CASSQGQGRGFNEKLFF
d_call: TRBD1
clone_size: .
j_call: TRBJ1-4
v_call: TRBV4-3

cdr3_nt: TGTGCCAGCAGCGTAGGGGGGACAGGAGGGGAAAAACTGTTTTTT
cdr3_aa: CASSVGGTGGEKLFF
d_call: TRBD1
clone_size: few
j_call: TRBJ1-4
v_call: TRBV7-2

cdr3_nt: TGCAGCGTGATAGCGGGAGGCCTCCACAATGAGCAGTTCTTC
cdr3_aa: CSVIAGGLHNEQFF
d_call: TRBD2
clone_size: .
j_call: TRBJ2-1
v_call: TRBV29-1

cdr3_nt: TGTGCCAGCAGCCCACGCCCGGGACTAACCTACAATGAGCAGTTCTTC
cdr3_aa: CASSPRPGLTYNEQFF
d_call: TRBD2
clone_size: .
j_call: TRBJ2-1
v_call: TRBV11-1

cdr3_nt: TGTGCCAGTAGTGCACCTCAGGGGGTGATAAGCAATCAGCCCCAGCATTTT
cdr3_aa: CASSAPQGVISNQPQHF
d_call: TRBD1
clone_size: .
j_call: TRBJ1-5
v_call: TRBV19

cdr3_nt: TGCAGCGCCGCTACAACAGGGGGTATTAGTGAGCAGTACTTC
cdr3_aa: CSAATTGGISEQYF
d_call: TRBD1
clone_size: .
j_call: TRBJ2-7
v_call: TRBV29-1

cdr3_nt: TGCGCCAGCAGCTTGGTGACTAGCGGGCAAGATACGCAGTATTTT
cdr3_aa: CASSLVTSGQDTQYF
d_call: TRBD2
clone_size: .
j_call: TRBJ2-3
v_call: TRBV5-1

cdr3_nt: TGTGCCATCAGTGAGTCGTCGAGGGAGACCCAGTACTTC
cdr3_aa: CAISESSRETQYF
d_call: .
clone_size: .
j_call: TRBJ2-5
v_call: TRBV10-3

cdr3_nt: TGTGCCAGCAGCTTCCAGGGTCCGCAAGAGACCCAGTACTTC
cdr3_aa: CASSFQGPQETQYF
d_call: .
clone_size: .
j_call: TRBJ2-5
v_call: TRBV7-9

cdr3_nt: TGCGCCAGCAGCCAAAGACGGGAATCCTACAATGAGCAGTTCTTC
cdr3_aa: CASSQRRESYNEQFF
d_call: .
clone_size: once
j_call: TRBJ2-1
v_call: TRBV4-3

cdr3_nt: TGTGCCTGGAGTCCGGGGAGAGCGCGTCCGATCACAGATACGCAGTATTTT
cdr3_aa: CAWSPGRARPITDTQYF
d_call: .
clone_size: .
j_call: TRBJ2-3
v_call: TRBV30

cdr3_nt: TGTGCCAGCAGCTTAATTAGCTCTAGCAGTAATGAGCAGTTCTTC
cdr3_aa: CASSLISSSSNEQFF
d_call: .
clone_size: .
j_call: TRBJ2-1
v_call: TRBV7-3

cdr3_nt: TGTGCCAGCAGCTTTACTGGAAACACCATATATTTT
cdr3_aa: CASSFTGNTIYF
d_call: .
clone_size: .
j_call: TRBJ1-3
v_call: TRBV11-1

cdr3_nt: TGCGCCAGCAGCCAAGGTCCCCAGAGGACTCAGCGCGAGCAGTACTTC
cdr3_aa: CASSQGPQRTQREQYF
d_call: .
clone_size: few
j_call: TRBJ2-7
v_call: TRBV4-3

cdr3_nt: TGCGCCAGCACTCAAGGGACTAGCGGGAGGCAGAGAGGTACGCAGTATTTT
cdr3_aa: CASTQGTSGRQRGTQYF
d_call: TRBD2
clone_size: .
j_call: TRBJ2-3
v_call: TRBV5-1

cdr3_nt: TGCGCCAGCAGCCTTGAATCGCCGGGACAGCCCATGAACACTGAAGCTTTCTTT
cdr3_aa: CASSLESPGQPMNTEAFF
d_call: TRBD1
clone_size: few
j_call: TRBJ1-1
v_call: TRBV4-1

cdr3_nt: TGTGCCAGCAGTTCTGTGGCGGGGCAGAGAAACATTCAGTACTTC
cdr3_aa: CASSSVAGQRNIQYF
d_call: .
clone_size: .
j_call: TRBJ2-4
v_call: TRBV28

cdr3_nt: TGTGCCTCGGGACAGGGGAAGGGCGAGCAGTACTTC
cdr3_aa: CASGQGKGEQYF
d_call: TRBD1
clone_size: once
j_call: TRBJ2-7
v_call: TRBV30

cdr3_nt: TGTGCCAGCAGCTTCGGTCATAACTATGGCTACACCTTC
cdr3_aa: CASSFGHNYGYTF
d_call: .
clone_size: few
j_call: TRBJ1-2
v_call: TRBV11-3

cdr3_nt: TGTGCCAGCAGTCACCTGACAGGCTCGCAAGAGACCCAGTACTTC
cdr3_aa: CASSHLTGSQETQYF
d_call: .
clone_size: .
j_call: TRBJ2-5
v_call: TRBV27

cdr3_nt: TGTGCCTGGAGAGTAGGCGGTAGGGGGAATCAGCCCCAGCATTTT
cdr3_aa: CAWRVGGRGNQPQHF
d_call: .
clone_size: .
j_call: TRBJ1-5
v_call: TRBV30

cdr3_nt: TGTGCCAGCAGCCTCAACAGGGGAGGAAGTACCGAAAAACTGTTTTTT
cdr3_aa: CASSLNRGGSTEKLFF
d_call: TRBD1
clone_size: .
j_call: TRBJ1-4
v_call: TRBV2

cdr3_nt: TGTGCCAGCAGCACCCGGGACAGGGTCGAGCAGTACTTC
cdr3_aa: CASSTRDRVEQYF
d_call: TRBD1
clone_size: .
j_call: TRBJ2-7
v_call: TRBV5-4